This TCR beta chain was captured by sequencing in a study of T-cell reconstitution after alpha-beta-depleted transplantation in children. Notes on this clonotype: Its antigen is as yet unknown.

Unique molecular identifiers were used in preparing the TCRbeta library. TCRdb used MiXCR to reprocess the PCR reads, holding one entry per CDR3 protein. The sample holds about 980,000 distinct CDR3 sequences, under 30% seen once. Trimming pared 3 bases from V and 2 bases from J, leaving 17 bases between. The length of the CDR3 is 16 residues. Germline values: CDR1 SNHLY, CDR2 FYNNEI. General observations from the study: Several hundred expanded graft clones reportedly supplied alpha-beta T cells about two months after transplant. From surviving recipient T cells and thymic progenitors came the high day-60 TCRbeta diversity observed in some patients. Fresh T-cell production supplied most of the T-cell counts and diversity seen one year after transplant.

This specimen was PBMCs, mostly from graft donor cells, taken 360 days after TCRalphabeta/CD19-depleted stem cell transplant. This sequence originates from a boy younger than two who had a stem cell transplant for SCID, so the T cells may come from the graft donor. The chain employs TRBV2 and TRBJ2-7; possibly TRBD2 for D (6 bases). CDR3: CASSDARAGHTYEQYF. CDR3 nucleotide sequence: TGTGCCAGCAGTGATGCGAGGGCGGGGCACACCTACGAGCAGTACTTC.